This T cell receptor (beta chain) was retrieved from a study of vaccination and CD4 T cells after COVID-19. Study information: A median of 101 days (range 35 to 161) separated diagnosis from post-COVID sampling.

Cultured CD4+ T cells had their DNA profiled by the Oncomine TCR Beta short-read assay. TCRdb passed the PCR reads through MiXCR, listing each CDR3 protein once. The data contain roughly 13,000 distinct CDR3 sequences, just over 60% of them singletons. This sample's treatment: roughly nine-day PBMC culture with coronavirus spike peptide pools or control peptides (ViraFEST assay). About 1.9 million PBMCs went into each well for culture with roughly 10 IU/ml IL-2 and around 9.6 ug/ml peptide pools. On this clonotype: Antigen specificity is unknown.

CDR1 and CDR2 from the germline V gene are MNHNS and SASEGT. The CDR3 covers 13 residues. Trimming took 5 bases from V and 5 from J, leaving 9 bases between them. The chain uses TRBV6-1 and TRBJ2-2; D remains ambiguous. The sequencing sample was made of CD4+ T cells from blood, cultured in vitro. The source is a human donor who had recovered from COVID-19. As DNA, the CDR3 is TGTGCCAGCAGTACGCAACTAACCGGGGAGCTGTTTTTT. It is translated as CASSTQLTGELFF.